This T cell receptor (beta chain) was sequenced in a study of cytomegalovirus exposure and HLA in healthy donors. In regard to this clone: Its antigen is as yet unknown.

The study, taken as a whole, reports: Several of the most significant clusters appeared, in a later analysis, to be linked to common viral pathogens. The study assumed roughly uniform donor sequencing depth for presence/absence analyses.

V was clipped by 3 bases and J by 4 bases; unmatched bases: 11. CDR3 size: 16 residues. CDR1 is KGHSH and CDR2 is LQKENI in the germline V gene. PCR primers comprised 60 Vbeta and 13 Jbeta primers. Assay: immunoSEQ multiplex PCR; the TCRdb copy retains only in-frame clones and omits some. The sample data list over 35,000 clones. The chain is built from TRBV18 and TRBJ2-7, with 8 bases fitting TRBD1. The sequence was obtained from a woman aged 30 to 39 in good health and CMV-seronegative. Sequencing was done on a sample of PBMCs. This chain's CDR3 is CASSPRQDRVSYEQYF. The CDR3 coding sequence is TGTGCCAGCTCACCGAGACAGGACAGGGTATCATACGAGCAGTACTTC.